This T cell receptor (beta chain) derives from a study of blood T cells in healthy people across ages. Researchers report isolating at least 6 million PBMCs per sample. About this clonotype itself: The antigen is not known.

V was pared by 6 bases and J by 8 bases, with 14 bases of the junction left unmatched. The CDR3 covers 15 residues. Germline V gene data show CDR1 as MNHEY and CDR2 as SVGAGI. The study, taken as a whole, reports: Higher diversity and more naive CD4+ cells were features of long-lived donors, compared to aged donors.

Using a J-beta primer mix together with a sample-barcoded 5' primer, a second PCR was run for roughly 6 to 12 cycles. Every cDNA molecule bore a tag from a template-switch adaptor containing 12 random nucleotides. TCRdb re-called the 5' RACE reads with MiXCR, one entry per CDR3 protein. The sample consists of 700,000 to 950,000 distinct CDR3 sequences, roughly 64% of them appearing once. The clonotype originates from a man between 25 and 39 years old in good health. The J gene is TRBJ1-2, the V gene TRBV6-5; the match to TRBD1 covers 8 bases. Specimen: blood. CDR3 nucleotide sequence: TGTGCCAGCAGCCCTGCCCCCGGGACAGGTCAAGGCTACACCTTC. Translation gives CASSPAPGTGQGYTF.